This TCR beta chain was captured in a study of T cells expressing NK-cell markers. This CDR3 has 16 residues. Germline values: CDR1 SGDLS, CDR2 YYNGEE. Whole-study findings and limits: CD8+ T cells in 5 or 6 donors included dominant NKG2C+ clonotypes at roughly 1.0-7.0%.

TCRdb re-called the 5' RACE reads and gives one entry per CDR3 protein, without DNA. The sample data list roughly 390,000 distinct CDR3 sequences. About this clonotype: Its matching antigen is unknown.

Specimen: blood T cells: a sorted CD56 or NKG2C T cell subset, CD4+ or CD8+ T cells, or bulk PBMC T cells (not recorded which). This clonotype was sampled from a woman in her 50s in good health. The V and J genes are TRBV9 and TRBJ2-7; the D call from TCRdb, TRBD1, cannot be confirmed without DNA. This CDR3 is CASSPSGQASSYEQYF.